Below, one TCR beta chain is given with its context. The sample originates from a study of blood T cell repertoires in COVID-19. At the level of the study: Sites in the United States, Italy and Spain provided acute and convalescent COVID-19 samples. From T cells, B-cell-depleted T cells, or PBMCs came the material, which was cDNA or gDNA.

How the authors handled the data: How many nucleated cells were present was estimated from reference gene primer amplification. Profiled with immunoSEQ multiplex PCR; TCRdb holds only in-frame clones, not every one. The DNA was the basis for D and trimming; V, J and clone size are from that table. Among 340,000 or so clones listed, 80% to 90% were seen once. Cohorts were assigned according to the clinical history that participants reported. This sequence originates from a woman in her 40s with acute COVID-19. The sample consisted of PBMCs or T cells enriched from blood (not recorded which).

This chain's CDR3 is CASSEALYANYGYTF. Here the CDR3 DNA reads TGTGCCAGCAGTGAAGCGCTATACGCCAACTATGGCTACACCTTC. V gene TRBV2 combines with J gene TRBJ1-2; D gene uncertain. Trimming pared 0 bases from V and 2 bases from J, leaving 10 bases between. The CDR3 is 15 amino acids. Germline V CDR1 and CDR2: SNHLY, FYNNEI.